This T cell receptor (beta chain) was captured by sequencing in a study of T cells in localized non-small cell lung cancer. Study-wide results and limits: Median detection of top 100 tumor clones in adjacent lung was over 45 clones.

About this clone: The antigen is undetermined.

Between the trimmed V and J ends, which lost 5 bases and 0 bases, there was a span of 10 bases. Germline loops: CDR1 LNHDA, CDR2 SQIVND (reference sequence). The CDR3 is 14 residues long. Assay used: immunoSEQ multiplex PCR; TCRdb lists only in-frame clones, some missing. The table shows about 72,000 clones, with approximately 85% occurring only once. The sequencing used peripheral blood, collected before any cancer treatment. The clonotype comes from an older female donor with stage I lung adenocarcinoma. The chain employs TRBV19 and TRBJ1-1, with D uncertain. As DNA, the CDR3 is TGTGCCAGTAGTTTGTCGGGATTGAACACTGAAGCTTTCTTT. Protein product: CASSLSGLNTEAFF.